The rows below give T cell receptor beta chains drawn from one sample of a study of beta chain features in type 1 diabetes. Some clones are missing from TCRdb's copy, which holds only in-frame ones; the method was immunoSEQ multiplex PCR. The sample consists of some 640,000 clones, about an eighth of them appearing once. Sequenced material: naive CD4+ T cells from blood. The receptors come from a man aged 18 to 29 with type 1 diabetes. Each CDR3 is given with its conserved first and last residue. The D gene is left open where the match is weak. A clone size is listed for some rows: how often the clone was seen (once, few, many), or a class if it is expanded.

clone size,J gene,V gene,D gene,CDR3 DNA,CDR3 protein
-,TRBJ1-4,TRBV15,-,TGTGCCACCAGCAGAGATAGGGCAGGGAATGAAAAACTGTTTTTT,CATSRDRAGNEKLFF
-,TRBJ1-2,TRBV10-3,-,TGTGCCATCAGTGACGGTTCCATCTATGGCTACACCTTC,CAISDGSIYGYTF
few,TRBJ1-2,TRBV29-1,-,TGCAGCGTTGAAGATCCCCTACTTGGCGGCTACACCTTC,CSVEDPLLGGYTF
-,TRBJ1-2,TRBV5-4,-,TGTGCCAGCACCCGGACAGCGGAAGGCTACACCTTC,CASTRTAEGYTF
few,TRBJ1-5,TRBV14,-,TGTGCCAGCAGCCAGGGGAATGGTCTACGAAGGCAGCCCCAGCATTTT,CASSQGNGLRRQPQHF
-,TRBJ1-1,TRBV6-5,-,TGTGCCAGCAATCGGGGCGCTCCGAACACTGAAGCTTTCTTT,CASNRGAPNTEAFF
-,TRBJ2-3,TRBV9,-,TGTGCCAGCAGCGTATTGGGGTCAGATACGCAGTATTTT,CASSVLGSDTQYF
few,TRBJ1-4,TRBV18,TRBD1,TGTGCCAGCTCACCACCGGGACAGGGGTTTGAAAAACTGTTTTTT,CASSPPGQGFEKLFF
few,TRBJ1-1,TRBV29-1,-,TGCAGCGTCCGACCGGATGGGAACACTGAAGCTTTCTTT,CSVRPDGNTEAFF
-,TRBJ1-2,TRBV9,TRBD1,TGTGCCAGCAGCGTAGGGCAGGAGACAGGGGTGCTGAGGGGCTACACCTTC,CASSVGQETGVLRGYTF
few,TRBJ1-5,TRBV14,-,TGTGCCAGCAGCCGCGACGGAAATCAGCCCCAGCATTTT,CASSRDGNQPQHF
-,TRBJ1-1,TRBV30,-,TGTGCCTGGAGTGGGGGTTGGACTGAAGCTTTCTTT,CAWSGGWTEAFF
few,TRBJ1-2,TRBV7-9,TRBD1,TGTGCCAGCAGCTTCCCAATGGGACAGAGTAACTATGGCTACACCTTC,CASSFPMGQSNYGYTF
-,TRBJ2-1,TRBV28,TRBD1,TGTGCCAGCAGTCCAACCGGGACAGGGAACAATGAGCAGTTCTTC,CASSPTGTGNNEQFF
few,TRBJ2-1,TRBV2,TRBD2,TGTGCCAGCAGTGACGCGAGCGGGGCTTCCTACAATGAGCAGTTCTTC,CASSDASGASYNEQFF
-,TRBJ1-2,TRBV7-2,-,TGTGCCAGCAGCTCGATGAGGGCATGGGGCTACACCTTC,CASSSMRAWGYTF
-,TRBJ2-1,TRBV19,-,TGTGCCAGTAGTATAGCAGATTTTGAGCAGTTCTTC,CASSIADFEQFF
-,TRBJ1-5,TRBV27,-,TGTGCCAGCGCCCCCGCGGCCTCTCCTCAGCCCCAGCATTTT,CASAPAASPQPQHF
-,TRBJ2-5,TRBV7-2,-,TGTGCCAGCAGCTTAGGAGGGGCCAAAGAGACCCAGTACTTC,CASSLGGAKETQYF
few,TRBJ1-4,TRBV27,-,TGTGCCAGCAGTCCACCGGGACAAGTTCTGTTTTTT,CASSPPGQVLFF
-,TRBJ2-3,TRBV2,TRBD2,TGTGCCAGCAGGAGGACTAGCGCGTCAGATACGCAGTATTTT,CASRRTSASDTQYF
few,TRBJ2-7,TRBV5-1,TRBD2,TGCGCCAGCAGTCCCGGGACTAGCCTGGGGGGCGAGCAGTACTTC,CASSPGTSLGGEQYF
-,TRBJ1-5,TRBV7-2,TRBD1,TGTGCCAGCAGCTTAACCGGGACAGAATTCAATCAGCCCCAGCATTTT,CASSLTGTEFNQPQHF
-,TRBJ2-3,TRBV9,-,TGTGCCAGCAGCGTAGGTCCTCGGGGTATTGGCACAGATACGCAGTATTTT,CASSVGPRGIGTDTQYF
few,TRBJ2-7,TRBV28,-,TGTGCCAGCAGTTTGGCCGCGGCCAACGAGTACGAGCAGTACTTC,CASSLAAANEYEQYF
-,TRBJ1-2,TRBV5-4,-,TGTGCCAGCAGCTTGGGCGTTCGGGGTTATAGCTATGGCTACACCTTC,CASSLGVRGYSYGYTF